This TCR beta chain emerged from a study of T cell repertoires in cytomegalovirus infection. Across the whole study: Carrying CMV and the relevant HLA type showed in public TCR beta signatures.

The V end lost 0 bases, the J end lost 0 bases, and 10 bases lay between the germline ends. The CDR3 runs 16 residues. Germline assignment: CDR1 SGHRS and CDR2 YFSETQ. Study conclusions and caveats: Cumulative public TCR beta family frequency identified CMV carriers with the relevant HLA.

TCRdb re-called the reads with MiXCR, one entry per CDR3 protein. This sample has roughly 230,000 distinct CDR3 sequences, with 22% found just once. This clonotype came up once. The antigen is unknown. This sequence originates from a human donor in good health (CMV status not recorded). Some clones in this sample may be carry-over from other donors' samples. The chain employs TRBV5-1 and TRBJ2-1; D gene ambiguous. Sample: CD8+ T cells from PBMCs. The CDR3 spells CASSLEQPSSYNEQFF. The CDR3 region has the DNA TGCGCCAGCAGCTTGGAGCAGCCGAGCTCCTACAATGAGCAGTTCTTC.